This TCR beta chain was documented in a study of blood T cell repertoires in COVID-19. On the study more broadly: Both acute and convalescent COVID-19 samples were obtained from the United States, Italy and Spain. T cells, B-cell-depleted T cells, or PBMCs supplied cDNA or gDNA.

Seattle patients were enrolled while actively infected and followed longitudinally. Authors' analysis steps: Amplification with reference gene primers provided the estimates of nucleated cell counts. Produced via immunoSEQ multiplex PCR; TCRdb's table is partial and in-frame only. V, J and clone size derive from that table, while D and trimming were established from the DNA sequence. Of 60,000 to 80,000 clones listed, 80% are singletons. Per germline, CDR1 SGDLS and CDR2 YYNGEE. V lost 0 bases and J lost 4, with 11 bases in between. The CDR3 consists of 16 residues. Input material: peripheral blood. The V and J genes are TRBV9 and TRBJ2-6; D unresolved. This receptor was identified in a man between 45 and 60 years old with COVID-19, enrolled during active disease. In DNA form, the CDR3 reads TGTGCCAGCAGCGTAGAACTGCGCCGGGGGGCCAACGTCCTGACTTTC. Its translation is CASSVELRRGANVLTF. Together with reference TRBV9 and TRBJ2-6, the CDR3 gives the full variable domain: DSGVTQTPKHLITATGQRVTLRCSPRSGDLSVYWYQQSLDQGLQFLIQYYNGEERAKGNILERFSAQQFPDLHSELNLSSLELGDSALYFCASSVELRRGANVLTFGAGSRLTVL.